This TCR beta chain was recorded in a study of blood T cell repertoires in COVID-19. Study details: Spain, Italy and the United States supplied samples that represented acute and convalescent COVID-19.

V shed 4 bases, J shed 9 bases, and the junction held 8 bases outside the gene matches. CDR3 length: 14 residues. Germline CDR1 and CDR2: LNHDA and SQIVND (reference sequence). The authors' processing: Quantification of nucleated cells was approximated via reference gene primer amplification. Repertoires were generated with immunoSEQ multiplex PCR, while TCRdb's copy carries only in-frame clones and drops some. The D gene and trimming were derived from the DNA, and the V and J assignments and clone size from that table. The sample has approximately 350,000 clones; less than 90% are singletons. Clinical history as reported by participants underpinned cohort assignment. Cohort 3 recovered donors had two negative PCRs, clearance, or symptom resolution.

The J gene is TRBJ2-1, the V gene TRBV19; 8 bases map to TRBD1. The sequencing input was PBMCs or T cells enriched from blood (not recorded which). The origin of this receptor is a woman aged 45-65 years who had recovered from COVID-19. The CDR3: CASSRAGQVGEQFF. The CDR3 DNA sequence: TGTGCCAGTAGTAGGGCGGGACAGGTGGGTGAGCAGTTCTTC.